This T cell receptor beta chain was recorded in a study of shared clonotypes between healthy human individuals. Whole-study results and caveats: The sharing of roughly 5% of naive CD4 clonotypes was seen across several donors.

Donors comprised only Caucasian adults living in Nashville, Tennessee. With respect to this clone: Antigen: not known.

The CDR3 sequence is 14 residues long. Germline lookup yields CDR1 SGHTA and CDR2 FQGNSA. V gave up 6 bases and J gave up 5 bases, with 15 bases separating them. Replicate PCRs for sorted subsets used roughly 200 ng DNA; this equaled around 29,000 T cell genomes. Some clones are missing from TCRdb's copy, which holds only in-frame ones; the method was immunoSEQ multiplex PCR. This sample has millions of clones; around 95% occur once, and the top ten carry 0.13%. The chain has TRBV7-2 and TRBJ2-3; the D is unclear. The TCR was taken from a man between 18 and 35 years old in good health. The sequenced sample consisted of naive CD4+ T cells sorted from blood. Stated subset: CD45RA+ positively selected. Here the CDR3 reads CASRHPGGLDTQYF. The CDR3 DNA is TGTGCCAGCAGACACCCGGGCGGCTTAGATACGCAGTATTTT.